The clone carrying this TCR beta chain was seen at least ten times. These data are taken from a study of T cell repertoires in cytomegalovirus infection. J gave up 0 bases and V 7 bases, and 11 bases lay outside the gene matches. In germline, CDR1 is MDHEN, CDR2 SYDVKM. The CDR3 covers 17 residues. Via MiXCR, TCRdb re-called the reads, giving one row per CDR3 protein. The sample shows 200,000 to 250,000 distinct CDR3 sequences, approximately 24% of them seen only once. This TCR was recovered from a human donor in good health (CMV status not recorded). Some clones in this sample may be carry-over from other donors' samples. V is TRBV28 and J is TRBJ2-3; TRBD1 agrees at 9 bases. What was sequenced was CD8+ T cells from PBMCs. Written as DNA, the CDR3 is TGTGCCAGCAACCACAGGGGGCGGGAAGTTAGCACAGATACGCAGTATTTT. It yields the protein CASNHRGREVSTDTQYF.